A single sample is the source of the 4 T cell receptor beta chains below, sequenced in a study of blood T cell repertoires in COVID-19 (dated by TCRdb to the early 2020s). The library relied on the immunoSEQ multiplex PCR assay. The immuneACCESS repertoire file appears here via TCRdb, limited to in-frame rearrangements. These files lack a portion of the clones; in checked studies, under half of the deficit traces to unresolved V genes, and the cause of the others is not known. A total of 200,000 to 300,000 clones appear in this sample, around nine tenths of them only once. Together, the top ten hold around 9.5% of the sample. Sequencing was performed on peripheral blood. These receptors were taken from a middle-aged man who had recovered from COVID-19.

V is TRBV10-3 and J is TRBJ1-5, with D possibly being TRBD1 (5 bases). Germline CDR1 is ENHRY and CDR2 is SYGVKD. The CDR3 extends over 15 amino acids. V dropped 6 bases and J dropped 5 bases, with 17 bases sitting between them. CDR3 bases: TGTGCCATCAGCCCCCAGGGCCGCCACTATCAGCCCCAGCATTTT. The encoded protein is CAISPQGRHYQPQHF.

The chain uses TRBV7-9 and TRBJ1-1; tentatively, D is TRBD1 (6 bases). The germline V gene encodes CDR1 SEHNR and CDR2 FQNEAQ (reference sequence). Trimming cost V 5 bases and J 6 bases, with 16 bases left between them. There are 14 residues in the CDR3. This CDR3 is CASSPGQNGAEAFF. CDR3 in DNA: TGTGCCAGCAGCCCTGGACAGAATGGGGCTGAAGCTTTCTTT.

The genes are TRBV10-3 and TRBJ1-1; D remains ambiguous. Trimming took 4 bases from V and 2 from J, leaving 14 bases between them. Per the germline V gene, CDR1 is ENHRY and CDR2 is SYGVKD. CDR3 size: 15 residues. CDR3 sequence: CAISGGRRENTEAFF. The CDR3 DNA reads TGTGCCATCAGTGGTGGCCGACGGGAAAACACTGAAGCTTTCTTT.

J is TRBJ2-3 and V is TRBV7-9, with TRBD2 matching 13 bases. The germline V gene has CDR1 SEHNR and CDR2 FQNEAQ (reference sequence). The CDR3 is 19 amino acids. V trimming: 5 bases; J trimming: 4 bases; junction bases outside the gene matches: 15. The CDR3 DNA reads as TGTGCCAGCAGCCTTCCAGAGACGACTAGCGGGAGGCCCGCAGATACGCAGTATTTT. It encodes CASSLPETTSGRPADTQYF.